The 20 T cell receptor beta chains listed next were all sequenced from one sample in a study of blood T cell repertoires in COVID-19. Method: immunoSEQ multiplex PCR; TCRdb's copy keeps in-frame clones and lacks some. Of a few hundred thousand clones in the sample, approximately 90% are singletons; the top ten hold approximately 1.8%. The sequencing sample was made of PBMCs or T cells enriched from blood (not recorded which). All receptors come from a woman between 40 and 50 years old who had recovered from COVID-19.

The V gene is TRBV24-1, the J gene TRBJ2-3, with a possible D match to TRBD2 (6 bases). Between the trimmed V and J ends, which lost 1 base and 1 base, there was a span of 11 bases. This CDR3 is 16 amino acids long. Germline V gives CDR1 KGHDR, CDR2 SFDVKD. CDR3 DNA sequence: TGTGCCACCAGTGATTTTCCGGGAGTAGGCACAGATACGCAGTATTTT. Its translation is CATSDFPGVGTDTQYF.

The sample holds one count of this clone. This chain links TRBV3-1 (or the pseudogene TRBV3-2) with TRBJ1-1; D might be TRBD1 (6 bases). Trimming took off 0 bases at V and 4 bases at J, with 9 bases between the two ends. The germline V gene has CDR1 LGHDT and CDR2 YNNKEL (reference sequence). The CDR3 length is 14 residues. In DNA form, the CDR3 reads TGTGCCAGCAGCCAAGACCCAGGGGCCACTGAAGCTTTCTTT. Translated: CASSQDPGATEAFF.

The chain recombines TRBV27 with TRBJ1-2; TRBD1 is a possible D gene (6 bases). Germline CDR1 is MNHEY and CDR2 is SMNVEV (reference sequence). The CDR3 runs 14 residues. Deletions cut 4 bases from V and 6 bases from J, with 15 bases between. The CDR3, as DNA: TGTGCCAGCAGTTACAGGGCCTGGAATAATGGCTACACCTTC. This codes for CASSYRAWNNGYTF.

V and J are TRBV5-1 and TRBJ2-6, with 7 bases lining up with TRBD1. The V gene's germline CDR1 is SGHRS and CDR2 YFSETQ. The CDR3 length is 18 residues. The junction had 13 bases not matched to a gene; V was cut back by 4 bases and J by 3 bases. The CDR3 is CASSHILLTGDGANVLTF. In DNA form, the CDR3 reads TGCGCCAGCAGCCACATTCTTTTAACAGGGGATGGGGCCAACGTCCTGACTTTC.

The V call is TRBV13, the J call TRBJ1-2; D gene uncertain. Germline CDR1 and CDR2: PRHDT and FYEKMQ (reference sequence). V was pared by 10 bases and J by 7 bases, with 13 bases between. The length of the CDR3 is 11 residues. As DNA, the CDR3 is TGTGCCACCCCACCCGGCGGTGGCTACACCTTC. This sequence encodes CATPPGGGYTF.

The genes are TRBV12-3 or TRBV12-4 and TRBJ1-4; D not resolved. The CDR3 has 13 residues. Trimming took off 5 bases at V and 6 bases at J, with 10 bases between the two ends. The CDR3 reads CASSLRYYEKLFF. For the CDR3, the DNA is TGTGCCAGCAGTCTTCGGTATTATGAAAAACTGTTTTTT.

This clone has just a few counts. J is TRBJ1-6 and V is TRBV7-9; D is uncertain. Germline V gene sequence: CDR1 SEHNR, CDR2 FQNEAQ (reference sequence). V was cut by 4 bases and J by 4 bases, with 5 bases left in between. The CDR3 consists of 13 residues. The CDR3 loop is CASSSLYNSPLHF. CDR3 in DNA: TGTGCCAGCAGCTCCCTATATAATTCACCCCTCCACTTT.

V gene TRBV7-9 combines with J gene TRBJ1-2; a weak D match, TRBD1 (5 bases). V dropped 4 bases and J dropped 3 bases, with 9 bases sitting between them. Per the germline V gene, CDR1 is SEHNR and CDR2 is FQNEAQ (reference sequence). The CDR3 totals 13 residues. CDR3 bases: TGTGCCAGCAGCTCGCCGGGGGACTATGGCTACACCTTC. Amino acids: CASSSPGDYGYTF.

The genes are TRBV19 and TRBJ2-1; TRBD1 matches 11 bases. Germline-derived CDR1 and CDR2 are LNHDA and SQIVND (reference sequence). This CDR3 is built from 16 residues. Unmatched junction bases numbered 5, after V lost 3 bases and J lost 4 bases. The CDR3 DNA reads TGTGCCAGTAGTATCGATGGACAGGGGGCGTACAATGAGCAGTTCTTC. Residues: CASSIDGQGAYNEQFF.

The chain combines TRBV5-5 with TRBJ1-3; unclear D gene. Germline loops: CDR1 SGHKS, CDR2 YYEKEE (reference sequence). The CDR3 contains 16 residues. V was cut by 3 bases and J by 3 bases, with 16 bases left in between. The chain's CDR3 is CASSYNNVGYGNTIYF. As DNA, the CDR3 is TGTGCCAGCAGCTACAACAACGTCGGGTATGGAAACACCATATATTTT.

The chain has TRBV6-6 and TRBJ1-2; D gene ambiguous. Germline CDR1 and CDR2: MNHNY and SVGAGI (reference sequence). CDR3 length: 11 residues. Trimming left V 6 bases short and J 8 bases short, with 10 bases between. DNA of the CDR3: TGTGCCAGCAGCCCCCAGTACGGCTACACCTTC. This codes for CASSPQYGYTF.

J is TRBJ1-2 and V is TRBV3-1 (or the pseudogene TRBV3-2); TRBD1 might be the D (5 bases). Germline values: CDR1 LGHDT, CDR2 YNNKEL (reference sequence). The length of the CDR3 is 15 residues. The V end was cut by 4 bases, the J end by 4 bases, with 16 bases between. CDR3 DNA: TGTGCCAGCAGCCTTACGACAGCTCTCTCCTATGGCTACACCTTC. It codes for CASSLTTALSYGYTF.

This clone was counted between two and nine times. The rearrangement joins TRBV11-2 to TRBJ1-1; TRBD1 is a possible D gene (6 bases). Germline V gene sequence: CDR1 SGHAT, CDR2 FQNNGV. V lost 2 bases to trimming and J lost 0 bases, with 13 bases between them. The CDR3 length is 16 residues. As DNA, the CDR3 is TGTGCCAGCAGCTTACCATTGGGGGGGCTGAACACTGAAGCTTTCTTT. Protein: CASSLPLGGLNTEAFF. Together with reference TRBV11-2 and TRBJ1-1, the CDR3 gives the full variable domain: EAGVAQSPRYKIIEKRQSVAFWCNPISGHATLYWYQQILGQGPKLLIQFQNNGVVDDSQLPKDRFSAERLKGVDSTLKIQPAKLEDSAVYLCASSLPLGGLNTEAFFGQGTRLTVV.

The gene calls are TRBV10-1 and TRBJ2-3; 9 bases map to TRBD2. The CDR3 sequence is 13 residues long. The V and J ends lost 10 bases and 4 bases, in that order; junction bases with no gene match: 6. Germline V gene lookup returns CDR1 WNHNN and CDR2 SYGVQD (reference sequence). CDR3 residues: CATRTSASDTQYF. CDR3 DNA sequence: TGCGCCACCCGGACTAGCGCCTCAGATACGCAGTATTTT.

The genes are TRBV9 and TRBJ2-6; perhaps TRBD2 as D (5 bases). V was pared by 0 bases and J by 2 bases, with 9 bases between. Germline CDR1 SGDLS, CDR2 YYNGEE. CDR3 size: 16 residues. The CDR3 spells CASSVAGVAGANVLTF. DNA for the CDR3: TGTGCCAGCAGCGTAGCCGGGGTGGCTGGGGCCAACGTCCTGACTTTC.

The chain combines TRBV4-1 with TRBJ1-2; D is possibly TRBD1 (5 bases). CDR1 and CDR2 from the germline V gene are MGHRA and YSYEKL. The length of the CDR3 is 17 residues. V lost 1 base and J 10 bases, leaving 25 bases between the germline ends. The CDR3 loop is CASSQAGALGGSSDYTF. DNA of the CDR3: TGCGCCAGCAGCCAAGCCGGGGCCCTAGGAGGGTCCTCGGACTACACCTTC.

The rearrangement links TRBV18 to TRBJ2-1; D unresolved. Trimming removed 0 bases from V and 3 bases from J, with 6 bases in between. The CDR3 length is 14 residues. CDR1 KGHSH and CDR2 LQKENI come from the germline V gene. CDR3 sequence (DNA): TGTGCCAGCTCACCACCAAGCGACTACAATGAGCAGTTCTTC. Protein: CASSPPSDYNEQFF.

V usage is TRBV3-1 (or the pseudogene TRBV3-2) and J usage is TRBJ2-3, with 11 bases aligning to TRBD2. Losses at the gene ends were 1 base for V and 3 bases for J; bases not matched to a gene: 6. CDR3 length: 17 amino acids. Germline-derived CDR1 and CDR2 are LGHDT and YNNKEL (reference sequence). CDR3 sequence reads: CASSQVTTSGSTDTQYF. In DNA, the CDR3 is TGTGCCAGCAGCCAAGTAACTACTAGCGGGAGTACAGATACGCAGTATTTT.

This CDR3 reads CASSRRVGTEAFF. CDR3 in DNA: TGTGCCAGCAGCCGCAGGGTGGGGACTGAAGCTTTCTTT. The chain joins TRBV5-6 to TRBJ1-1; tentative D call: TRBD1 (5 bases). The ends were cut back, 4 bases at V and 5 bases at J, with 12 bases in the middle. The length of the CDR3 is 13 residues. CDR1 and CDR2 (germline): SGHDT, YYEEEE.

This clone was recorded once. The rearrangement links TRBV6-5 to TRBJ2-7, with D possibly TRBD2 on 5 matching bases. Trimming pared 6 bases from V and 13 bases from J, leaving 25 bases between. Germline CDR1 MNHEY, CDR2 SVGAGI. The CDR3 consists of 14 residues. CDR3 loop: CASSQPGGGHPLYF. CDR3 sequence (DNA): TGTGCCAGCAGCCAACCGGGCGGAGGCCACCCTTTATACTTC.